The T cell receptor beta chain under discussion was sequenced for a study of graft-versus-host responses after intestinal transplantation. Some clones are missing from TCRdb's copy, which holds only in-frame ones; the method was immunoSEQ multiplex PCR. Of 88,000 or so clones listed, roughly 88% are singletons. Notes on this clone: Its antigen remains unidentified.

The CDR3 is made up of 16 amino acids. V shed 3 bases, J shed 4 bases, and the junction held 12 bases outside the gene matches. Germline CDR1 is MGHRA and CDR2 is YSYEKL. Specimen: unstimulated CD4+ T cells sorted from spleen or lymph node cells, collected before intestinal transplant. The V and J genes are TRBV4-1 and TRBJ2-7, with TRBD2 matching over 7 bases. This TCR came from a human donor who received an intestinal transplant. CDR3 region: CASSHPSGTVGYEQYF. The CDR3, as DNA: TGCGCCAGCAGCCATCCCAGCGGGACGGTTGGTTACGAGCAGTACTTC.